Each of the 30 T cell receptor beta chains below was sequenced from the same sample in a study of T cell responses to AZD1222 COVID-19 vaccine. The assay was immunoSEQ multiplex PCR, and TCRdb's table has in-frame clones only and misses some. The sample has about 96,000 clones, about 90% seen once. Sequenced material: peripheral blood, taken on day 0 of MenACWY control vaccination. These receptors were collected from an adult in good health.

The genes are TRBV9 and TRBJ1-2; D is unclear. This CDR3 is built from 14 residues. Germline CDR1 and CDR2: SGDLS and YYNGEE. V gave up 1 base and J gave up 0 bases, with 7 bases separating them. In nucleotides, the CDR3 is TGTGCCAGCAGCGTATCTAGGACTAACTATGGCTACACCTTC. This translates into CASSVSRTNYGYTF.

The chain has TRBV14 and TRBJ1-6; 8 positions agree with TRBD1. Germline V gene sequence: CDR1 SGHDN, CDR2 FVKESK. The length of the CDR3 is 15 residues. Trimming at V came to 4 bases and at J to 10 bases, leaving 9 bases not matched to a gene. The CDR3 here is CASSPLGQGRSPLHF. Written as DNA, the CDR3 is TGTGCCAGCAGCCCCCTCGGACAGGGAAGATCACCCCTCCACTTT.

The chain couples TRBV27 to TRBJ1-3; possibly TRBD1 for D (5 bases). The CDR3 is 16 residues long. Germline V gives CDR1 MNHEY, CDR2 SMNVEV (reference sequence). The V end lost 6 bases, the J end lost 0 bases, and 15 bases lay between the germline ends. The CDR3 reads CASSYLGPDSGNTIYF. The CDR3 bases are TGTGCCAGCAGCTACCTGGGGCCGGACTCTGGAAACACCATATATTTT.

J is TRBJ2-1 and V is TRBV29-1; no reliable D call. Trimming took off 4 bases at V and 4 bases at J, with 8 bases between the two ends. The CDR3 is 12 residues long. Germline V gene data show CDR1 as SQVTM and CDR2 as ANQGSEA. CDR3 region: CSVVKLYNEQFF. The CDR3 DNA is TGCAGCGTTGTGAAACTTTACAATGAGCAGTTCTTC.

The chain links TRBV4-3 to TRBJ2-1, with 7 nucleotides matching TRBD2. V was pared by 1 base and J by 8 bases, with 5 bases of the junction left unmatched. The CDR3 has 14 residues. Germline CDR1 reads LGHNA; CDR2 reads YSLEER. The CDR3 DNA reads as TGCGCCAGCAGCCAAGGCGGCGGGGGATATGAGCAGTTCTTC. It translates to CASSQGGGGYEQFF.

The gene calls are TRBV7-8 and TRBJ2-7; D remains ambiguous. Germline loops: CDR1 SGHVS, CDR2 FQNEAQ. V was pared by 1 base and J by 3 bases, with 10 bases between. This CDR3 has 14 amino acids. For the CDR3, the DNA is TGTGCCAGCAGCTTAGGAGAGCAGGACTACGAGCAGTACTTC. Protein product: CASSLGEQDYEQYF.

The J gene is TRBJ1-5, the V gene TRBV7-2, with D unresolved. The germline CDR1 and CDR2 sequences are SGHTA and FQGNSA. The V and J ends lost 3 bases and 3 bases respectively, with 6 bases between them. This CDR3 is 13 amino acids long. Here the CDR3 DNA reads TGTGCCAGCAGCTTCGCAGACAATCAGCCCCAGCATTTT. It codes for CASSFADNQPQHF.

The J gene is TRBJ2-1, the V gene TRBV11-3, with 10 positions matching TRBD2. The ends lost 5 bases at V and 6 bases at J; junction bases unmatched: 7. The CDR3 consists of 15 residues. Germline CDR1 and CDR2: SGHNT and YENEEA. This CDR3 is CASSLLAGAPNEQFF. The CDR3, as DNA: TGTGCCAGCAGCCTCCTAGCGGGAGCACCCAATGAGCAGTTCTTC.

The chain employs TRBV27 and TRBJ1-5, with 7 nucleotides matching TRBD1. After removal of 0 bases from V and 4 bases from J, the junction contained 6 bases not matched to a gene. Germline CDR1 reads MNHEY; CDR2 reads SMNVEV (reference sequence). This CDR3 is built from 16 residues. CDR3 sequence: CASSLSSRGNNQPQHF. For the CDR3, the DNA is TGTGCCAGCAGTTTATCTTCCAGGGGGAATAATCAGCCCCAGCATTTT.

V is TRBV6-1 and J is TRBJ1-2, with D perhaps matching TRBD1 (6 bases). V dropped 4 bases and J dropped 6 bases, with 21 bases sitting between them. CDR1 and CDR2 (germline): MNHNS, SASEGT. The CDR3 runs to 16 residues. Here the CDR3 reads CASSAYTGIPWNGYTF. The CDR3 nucleotides read TGTGCCAGCAGTGCCTACACAGGGATCCCCTGGAATGGCTACACCTTC.

This clone has just one count. V gene TRBV28 combines with J gene TRBJ1-2; 8 positions match TRBD1. V dropped 6 bases and J dropped 3; count of bases not matched to a gene: 6. CDR3 length: 14 amino acids. Germline assignment: CDR1 MDHEN and CDR2 SYDVKM. As DNA, the CDR3 is TGTGCCAGCAGGCCACAGGGGGAAGACTATGGCTACACCTTC. Translated: CASRPQGEDYGYTF.

This clone was seen a single time. This sequence joins TRBV28 and TRBJ2-7; a weak D match, TRBD1 (6 bases). V gave up 6 bases and J gave up 0 bases, with 15 bases separating them. Germline V gives CDR1 MDHEN, CDR2 SYDVKM. The CDR3 is 15 amino acids. CDR3 sequence: CASSQQDRSSYEQYF. The CDR3 region has the DNA TGTGCCAGCAGCCAACAAGACAGGAGCTCCTACGAGCAGTACTTC.

The chain couples TRBV7-2 to TRBJ1-1, with TRBD1 identical over 9 bases. Germline lookup yields CDR1 SGHTA and CDR2 FQGNSA. J gave up 3 bases and V 5 bases, and 4 bases lay outside the gene matches. The CDR3 spans 14 residues. CDR3: CASSPRTGDTEAFF. CDR3 nucleotide sequence: TGTGCCAGCAGCCCCCGGACAGGGGACACTGAAGCTTTCTTT.

The rearrangement links TRBV19 to TRBJ2-5; TRBD2 matches 11 bases. Germline V gives CDR1 LNHDA, CDR2 SQIVND (reference sequence). The V and J ends lost 6 bases and 2 bases, in that order; junction bases with no gene match: 5. The CDR3 runs to 15 residues. For the CDR3, the DNA is TGTGCCAGTAGGGAGGGGACTAGCGGTCAAGAGACCCAGTACTTC. This sequence encodes CASREGTSGQETQYF.

The chain has TRBV7-3 and TRBJ2-2, with 7 bases lining up with TRBD2. The CDR3 loop spans 17 amino acids. The germline V gene encodes CDR1 SGHTA and CDR2 FQGTGA. V trimming: 2 bases; J trimming: 1 base; junction bases outside the gene matches: 7. The CDR3 bases are TGTGCCAGCAGCTTATCCCCCAGCGGGGTGAACACCGGGGAGCTGTTTTTT. Encoded protein: CASSLSPSGVNTGELFF.

This clone was observed a handful of times. This chain links TRBV12-3 or TRBV12-4 with TRBJ2-5, with D unresolved. This CDR3 contains 12 residues. The V gene lost 3 bases and the J gene lost 7 bases, with 9 bases spanning the gap. The CDR3 loop reads CASSFSPRTQYF. The CDR3 coding sequence is TGTGCCAGCAGTTTCTCCCCGCGGACCCAGTACTTC.

This clone was found a few times. The V and J genes are TRBV7-2 and TRBJ2-1; tentative D call: TRBD2 (5 bases). The germline gives CDR1 SGHTA, CDR2 FQGNSA. The CDR3 loop spans 14 amino acids. Trimming cost V 0 bases and J 9 bases, with 12 bases left between them. The DNA of the CDR3 is TGTGCCAGCAGCTTAGCGTCTAGCTCGGGTGAGCAGTTCTTC. This sequence encodes CASSLASSSGEQFF.

The chain combines TRBV6-5 with TRBJ1-1; D ambiguous. Trimming shortened V by 9 bases and J by 0 bases, and 11 bases separated the two germline ends. The CDR3 consists of 13 residues. Germline CDR1 MNHEY, CDR2 SVGAGI. The CDR3 DNA reads TGTGCCAGTGTCTCGACCATGAACACTGAAGCTTTCTTT. Amino acids: CASVSTMNTEAFF.

The chain is built from TRBV28 and TRBJ1-3, with D unclear. Deletions cut 4 bases from V and 0 bases from J, with 10 bases between. The CDR3 spans 15 residues. The V gene's germline CDR1 is MDHEN and CDR2 SYDVKM. The CDR3 here is CASSSGSLSGNTIYF. As DNA, the CDR3 is TGTGCCAGCAGTTCAGGTTCTCTCTCTGGAAACACCATATATTTT.

This sequence joins TRBV6-5 and TRBJ1-1; D call uncertain. Germline CDR1 reads MNHEY; CDR2 reads SVGAGI. Trimming took off 5 bases at V and 0 bases at J, with 7 bases between the two ends. The CDR3 is 13 amino acids. CDR3 residues: CASSIVVNTEAFF. CDR3 bases: TGTGCCAGCAGTATTGTGGTGAACACTGAAGCTTTCTTT.

The rearrangement joins TRBV3-1 (or the pseudogene TRBV3-2) to TRBJ1-1, with D uncertain. CDR3 length: 14 residues. V gave up 4 bases and J gave up 7 bases, with 16 bases separating them. CDR1 and CDR2 (germline): LGHDT, YNNKEL (reference sequence). The CDR3 loop is CASSPLPGTSEAFF. CDR3 DNA: TGTGCCAGCAGCCCTCTTCCGGGAACCAGTGAAGCTTTCTTT.

DNA for the CDR3: TGCGCCAGCAGCAACCGGGCTGGGAACACTGAAGCTTTCTTT. Translating it yields CASSNRAGNTEAFF. The chain employs TRBV5-1 and TRBJ1-1; no clear D gene. Looked up from germline, CDR1 is SGHRS and CDR2 is YFSETQ. This CDR3 comprises 14 residues. V dropped 4 bases and J dropped 1 base, with 11 bases sitting between them.

This clone appeared a single time. J is TRBJ2-6 and V is TRBV28; weak D call: TRBD1 (5 bases). Trimming pared 2 bases from V and 2 bases from J, leaving 16 bases between. From germline, CDR1 is MDHEN and CDR2 SYDVKM. The CDR3 length is 18 residues. The CDR3 protein is CASSLGWAGSTGANVLTF. Written as DNA, the CDR3 is TGTGCCAGCAGTTTAGGGTGGGCAGGGTCCACTGGGGCCAACGTCCTGACTTTC.

The chain carries TRBV7-2 and TRBJ2-3, with 7 positions matching TRBD2. V lost 5 bases to trimming and J lost 0 bases; unmatched junction nucleotides: 5. Germline V gene lookup returns CDR1 SGHTA and CDR2 FQGNSA. The CDR3 runs 15 residues. This CDR3 is CASSRSGLSTDTQYF. CDR3 DNA sequence: TGTGCCAGCAGCCGTAGCGGGCTGAGCACAGATACGCAGTATTTT.

This clone was picked up one time. The J gene is TRBJ2-7, the V gene TRBV11-3; D not certain. The CDR3 has 15 amino acids. V was cut by 0 bases and J by 9 bases, with 18 bases left in between. The germline CDR1 and CDR2 sequences are SGHNT and YENEEA. The CDR3 spells CASSLEVEPTLGQYF. The CDR3 DNA reads as TGTGCCAGCAGCTTAGAGGTAGAGCCGACCCTAGGGCAGTACTTC.

The table lists this clone with a count of one. The V call is TRBV2, the J call TRBJ1-3; D may be TRBD1 (5 bases). V was pared by 1 base and J by 3 bases, with 16 bases between. CDR1 SNHLY and CDR2 FYNNEI come from the germline V gene. The CDR3 totals 17 residues. The CDR3 sequence: CASSEGVGTGLGNTIYF. Written as DNA, the CDR3 is TGTGCCAGCAGTGAAGGGGTTGGGACTGGACTTGGAAACACCATATATTTT.

The chain combines TRBV4-2 with TRBJ2-1, with 9 positions matching TRBD1. CDR1 and CDR2 (germline): LGHNA, YNFKEQ. Losses at the gene ends were 4 bases for V and 0 bases for J; bases not matched to a gene: 7. There are 17 residues in the CDR3. The CDR3, as DNA: TGTGCCAGCAGCCGGCAATGGGACAGGGACTCCTACAATGAGCAGTTCTTC. Translation: CASSRQWDRDSYNEQFF.

The chain employs TRBV2 and TRBJ1-2; a weak D match, TRBD1 (5 bases). Trimming stripped 2 bases from V and 6 bases from J, with 22 bases between. CDR3 length: 17 amino acids. CDR1 SNHLY and CDR2 FYNNEI come from the germline V gene. Here the CDR3 reads CASSEIARMARGNGYTF. The CDR3, as DNA: TGTGCCAGCAGTGAAATTGCCAGGATGGCCCGGGGGAATGGCTACACCTTC.

The chain carries TRBV28 and TRBJ1-3; 9 bases fit TRBD1. CDR3 length: 17 residues. V trimming: 4 bases; J trimming: 0 bases; junction bases outside the gene matches: 7. Germline V gives CDR1 MDHEN, CDR2 SYDVKM. The CDR3 DNA sequence: TGTGCCAGCAGTTCTACAGGGGGCTTATCCTCTGGAAACACCATATATTTT. Amino acids: CASSSTGGLSSGNTIYF.

This clone was observed a handful of times. The rearrangement uses TRBV7-9 and TRBJ1-1; 7 bases are a match to TRBD1. This CDR3 is built from 12 residues. V dropped 5 bases and J dropped 8; count of bases not matched to a gene: 5. Per the germline V gene, CDR1 is SEHNR and CDR2 is FQNEAQ (reference sequence). In DNA, the CDR3 is TGTGCCAGCAGCCAAGAGACAGGGGAAGCTTTCTTT. Its translation: CASSQETGEAFF.